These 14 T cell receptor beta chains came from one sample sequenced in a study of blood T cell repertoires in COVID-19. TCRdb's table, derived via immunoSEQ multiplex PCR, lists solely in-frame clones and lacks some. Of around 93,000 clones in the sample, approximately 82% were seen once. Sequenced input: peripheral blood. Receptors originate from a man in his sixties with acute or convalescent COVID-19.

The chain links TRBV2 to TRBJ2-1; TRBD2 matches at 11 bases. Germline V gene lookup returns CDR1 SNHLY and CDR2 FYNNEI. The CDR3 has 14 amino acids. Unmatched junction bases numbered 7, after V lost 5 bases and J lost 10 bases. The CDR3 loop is CASSQGLAVREQFF. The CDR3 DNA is TGTGCCAGCAGTCAGGGACTAGCGGTTCGGGAGCAGTTCTTC.

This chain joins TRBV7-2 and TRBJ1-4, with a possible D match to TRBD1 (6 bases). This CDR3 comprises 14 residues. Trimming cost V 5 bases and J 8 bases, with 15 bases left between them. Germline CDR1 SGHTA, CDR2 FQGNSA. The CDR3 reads CASSHRDVDEKLFF. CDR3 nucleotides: TGTGCCAGCAGCCACAGGGACGTGGACGAAAAACTGTTTTTT.

The DNA for the CDR3 is TGTGCCAGCAGCTTAGACGGACAGGGGTATCAGCCCCAGCATTTT. It encodes CASSLDGQGYQPQHF. The chain has TRBV7-2 and TRBJ1-5; 9 bases line up with TRBD1. Germline CDR1 reads SGHTA; CDR2 reads FQGNSA. J lost 5 bases, V lost 1 base, and 3 bases had no gene match. The length of the CDR3 is 15 residues.

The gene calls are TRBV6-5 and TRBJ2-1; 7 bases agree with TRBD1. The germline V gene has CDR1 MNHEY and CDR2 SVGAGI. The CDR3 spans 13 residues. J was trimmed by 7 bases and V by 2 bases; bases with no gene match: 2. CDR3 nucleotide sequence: TGTGCCAGCAGTTACGGACAGGAGAATGAGCAGTTCTTC. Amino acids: CASSYGQENEQFF.

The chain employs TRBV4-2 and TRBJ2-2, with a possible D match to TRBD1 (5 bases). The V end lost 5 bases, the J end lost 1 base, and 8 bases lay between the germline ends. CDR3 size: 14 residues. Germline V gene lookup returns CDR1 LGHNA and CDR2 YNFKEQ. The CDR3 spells CASSRGQNTGELFF. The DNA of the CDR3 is TGTGCCAGCAGCAGAGGACAGAACACCGGGGAGCTGTTTTTT.

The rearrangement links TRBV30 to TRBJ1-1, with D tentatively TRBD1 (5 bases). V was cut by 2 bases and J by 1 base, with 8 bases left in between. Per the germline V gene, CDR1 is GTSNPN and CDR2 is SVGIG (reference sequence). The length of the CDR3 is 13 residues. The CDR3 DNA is TGTGCCTGGAGTCGACAGCAGAACACTGAAGCTTTCTTT. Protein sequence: CAWSRQQNTEAFF.

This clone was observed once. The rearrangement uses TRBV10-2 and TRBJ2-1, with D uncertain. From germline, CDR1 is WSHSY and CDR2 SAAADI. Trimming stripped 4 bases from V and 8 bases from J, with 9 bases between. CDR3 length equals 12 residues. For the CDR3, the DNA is TGCGCCAGCAGTGGGAGTGGGTATGAGCAGTTCTTC. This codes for CASSGSGYEQFF.

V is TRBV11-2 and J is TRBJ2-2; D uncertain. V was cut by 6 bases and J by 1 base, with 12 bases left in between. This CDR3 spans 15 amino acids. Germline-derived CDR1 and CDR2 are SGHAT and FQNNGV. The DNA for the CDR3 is TGTGCCAGCAGGCCCCCGACACTGAACACCGGGGAGCTGTTTTTT. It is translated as CASRPPTLNTGELFF.

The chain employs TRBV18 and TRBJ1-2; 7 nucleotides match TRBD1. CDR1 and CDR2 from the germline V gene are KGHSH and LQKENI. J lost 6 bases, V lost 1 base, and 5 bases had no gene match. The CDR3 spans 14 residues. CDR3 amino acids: CASSPQGGADGYTF. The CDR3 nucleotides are TGTGCCAGCTCACCACAAGGGGGCGCGGATGGCTACACCTTC.

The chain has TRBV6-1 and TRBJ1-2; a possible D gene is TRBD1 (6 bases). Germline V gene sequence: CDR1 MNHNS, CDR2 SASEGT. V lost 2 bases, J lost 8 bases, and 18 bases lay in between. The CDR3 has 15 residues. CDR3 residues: CASSEPGGRLGGYTF. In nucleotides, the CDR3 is TGTGCCAGCAGTGAACCGGGGGGGCGCCTGGGCGGCTACACCTTC.

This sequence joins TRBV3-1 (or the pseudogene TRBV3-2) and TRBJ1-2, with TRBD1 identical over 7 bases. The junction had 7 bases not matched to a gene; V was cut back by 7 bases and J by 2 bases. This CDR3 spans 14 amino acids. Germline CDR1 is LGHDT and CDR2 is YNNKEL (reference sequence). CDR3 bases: TGTGCCAGCACCCCGACAGGGATAAACTATGGCTACACCTTC. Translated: CASTPTGINYGYTF.

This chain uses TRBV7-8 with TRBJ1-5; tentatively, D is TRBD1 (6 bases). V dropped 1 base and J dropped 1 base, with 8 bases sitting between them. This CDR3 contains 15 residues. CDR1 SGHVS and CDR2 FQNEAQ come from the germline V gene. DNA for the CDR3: TGTGCCAGCAGCTTAGGGACAGTGAGCAATCAGCCCCAGCATTTT. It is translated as CASSLGTVSNQPQHF. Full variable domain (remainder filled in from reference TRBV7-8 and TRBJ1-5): GAGVSQSPRYKVAKRGQDVALRCDPISGHVSLFWYQQALGQGPEFLTYFQNEAQLDKSGLPSDRFFAERPEGSVSTLKIQRTQQEDSAVYLCASSLGTVSNQPQHFGDGTRLSIL.

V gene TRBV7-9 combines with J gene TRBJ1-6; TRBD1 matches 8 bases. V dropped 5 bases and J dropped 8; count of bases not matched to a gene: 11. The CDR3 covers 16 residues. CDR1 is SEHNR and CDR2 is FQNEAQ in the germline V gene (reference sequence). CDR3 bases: TGTGCCAGCAGCGAACTGGGCAGGGGGCTTGATTCACCCCTCCACTTT. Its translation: CASSELGRGLDSPLHF.

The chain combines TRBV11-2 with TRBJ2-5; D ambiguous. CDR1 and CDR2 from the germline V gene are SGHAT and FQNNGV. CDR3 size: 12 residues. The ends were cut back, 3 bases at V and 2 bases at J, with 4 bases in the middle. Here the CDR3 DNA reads TGTGCCAGCAGCTTTTATCAAGAGACCCAGTACTTC. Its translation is CASSFYQETQYF.